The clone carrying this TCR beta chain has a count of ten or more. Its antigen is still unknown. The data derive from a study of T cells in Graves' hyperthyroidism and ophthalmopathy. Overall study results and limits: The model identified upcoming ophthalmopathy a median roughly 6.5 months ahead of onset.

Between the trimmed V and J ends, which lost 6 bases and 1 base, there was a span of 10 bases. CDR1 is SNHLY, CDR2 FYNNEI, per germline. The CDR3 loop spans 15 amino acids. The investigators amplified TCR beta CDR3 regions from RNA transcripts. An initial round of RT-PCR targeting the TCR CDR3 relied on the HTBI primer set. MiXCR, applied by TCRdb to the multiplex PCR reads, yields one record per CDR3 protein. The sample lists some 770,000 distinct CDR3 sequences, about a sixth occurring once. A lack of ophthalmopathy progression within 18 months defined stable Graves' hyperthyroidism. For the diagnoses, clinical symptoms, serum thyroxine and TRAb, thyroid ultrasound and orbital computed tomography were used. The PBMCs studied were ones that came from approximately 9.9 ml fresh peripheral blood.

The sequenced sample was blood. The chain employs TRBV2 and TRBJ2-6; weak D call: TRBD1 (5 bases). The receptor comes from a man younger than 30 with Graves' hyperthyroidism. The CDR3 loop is CASSLQGSGANVLTF. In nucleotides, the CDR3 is TGTGCCAGCAGCCTCCAGGGTTCTGGGGCCAACGTCCTGACTTTC.